The 24 T cell receptor beta chains given below trace back to one sample, sequenced in a study of response to subunit inactivated influenza vaccine. One entry per CDR3 protein results from TCRdb running MiXCR on the RT-PCR reads. Here the sample spans 500,000 or so distinct CDR3 sequences, 15% to 20% being singletons. Material: CD4+ T cells sorted from PBMCs, obtained roughly 24 months after vaccination. The receptor set was obtained from a man between 50 and 75 years old who received an inactivated influenza vaccine.

This clonotype was counted between two and nine times. This chain connects TRBV20-1 to TRBJ2-3; the D gene is possibly TRBD2 (6 bases). Trimming stripped 8 bases from V and 2 bases from J, with 17 bases between. The CDR3 sequence is 14 residues long. Germline V gene lookup returns CDR1 DFQATT and CDR2 SNEGSKA (reference sequence). The CDR3 loop reads CSPRAGGATDTQYF. CDR3 DNA: TGCAGTCCCCGGGCCGGCGGGGCCACAGATACGCAGTATTTT.

This clonotype was detected only a few times. The chain couples TRBV9 to TRBJ2-3; possible D gene TRBD2, 5 bases. V lost 1 base and J lost 6, with 15 bases in between. This CDR3 spans 15 amino acids. Looked up from germline, CDR1 is SGDLS and CDR2 is YYNGEE. CDR3 loop: CASSVWGVVSDTQYF. For the CDR3, the DNA is TGTGCCAGCAGCGTATGGGGAGTAGTTTCGGATACGCAGTATTTT.

This clonotype was counted only a few times. V is TRBV4-2 and J is TRBJ1-1; no reliable D call. Germline values: CDR1 LGHNA, CDR2 YNFKEQ. The CDR3 has 14 residues. V shed 4 bases and J shed 1 base, with 10 bases lying between them. In DNA, the CDR3 is TGTGCCAGCAGCCCCTTTCCACAGAACACTGAAGCTTTCTTT. It encodes CASSPFPQNTEAFF.

There are many counts of this clonotype. The chain has TRBV10-3 and TRBJ2-4, with D possibly being TRBD2 (5 bases). The CDR3 is 14 residues long. With 3 bases removed from V and 1 base from J, the gap between germline ends came to 7 bases. Germline V gives CDR1 ENHRY, CDR2 SYGVKD. CDR3 nucleotide sequence: TGTGCCATCAGTGACGGGGTGGCCAAAAACATTCAGTACTTC. Residues: CAISDGVAKNIQYF.

This rearrangement joins TRBV2 to TRBJ2-3; perhaps TRBD1 as D (5 bases). Per the germline V gene, CDR1 is SNHLY and CDR2 is FYNNEI. V shed 5 bases and J shed 3 bases, with 12 bases lying between them. This CDR3 spans 14 amino acids. The CDR3 coding sequence is TGTGCCAGCAGTTGGGGCAGGTCAACAGATACGCAGTATTTT. Its translation is CASSWGRSTDTQYF.

J is TRBJ1-5 and V is TRBV6-1; perhaps TRBD1 as D (5 bases). Deletions cut 6 bases from V and 4 bases from J, with 10 bases between. From germline, CDR1 is MNHNS and CDR2 SASEGT. The CDR3 extends over 13 amino acids. The CDR3 nucleotides are TGTGCCAGCAGAATCAGGGTTAATCAGCCCCAGCATTTT. It is translated as CASRIRVNQPQHF.

Of note for this clonotype: One end of the junction fails to match germline, which may point to a read error. The V and J genes are TRBV7-9 and TRBJ2-3; D possibly corresponds to TRBD2 (7 bases). This CDR3 region has 15 residues. Germline V gives CDR1 SEHNR, CDR2 FQNEAQ (reference sequence). The CDR3 nucleotides read TGTGCCAGCAGCTTAAAGAGGGGGGGGCCAGATACTCAGTATTTT. It specifies CASSLKRGGPDTQYF.

The CDR3 loop is CSVVTWSGSAGELFF. The CDR3, as DNA: TGCAGCGTTGTTACCTGGTCCGGAAGCGCCGGGGAGCTGTTTTTT. The J gene is TRBJ2-2, the V gene TRBV29-1; D gene ambiguous. The V gene's germline CDR1 is SQVTM and CDR2 ANQGSEA. V lost 4 bases and J 6 bases, leaving 18 bases between the germline ends. The CDR3 runs to 15 residues.

The table lists this clonotype with a few counts. V usage is TRBV5-1 and J usage is TRBJ2-5; 10 nucleotides match TRBD2. The CDR3 is 15 residues long. Germline trimming cut 0 bases from V and 7 bases from J; bases unmatched to any gene: 6. Germline V gene sequence: CDR1 SGHRS, CDR2 YFSETQ. In nucleotides, the CDR3 is TGCGCCAGCAGCTTGGTGGGGACTAGCGAGGCGACCCAGTACTTC. Its translation: CASSLVGTSEATQYF.

This clonotype occurred many times. V and J are TRBV27 and TRBJ2-3; no firm D call. The CDR3 sequence is 13 residues long. CDR1 is MNHEY and CDR2 is SMNVEV in the germline V gene (reference sequence). V lost 7 bases, J lost 3 bases, and 11 bases lay in between. The CDR3 loop is CASINWETDTQYF. As DNA, the CDR3 is TGTGCCAGCATTAACTGGGAAACAGATACGCAGTATTTT.

The chain couples TRBV20-1 to TRBJ1-1; 10 positions agree with TRBD1. The V segment lost 6 bases and the J segment 4 bases; nucleotides outside the gene matches: 5. Germline V CDR1 and CDR2: DFQATT, SNEGSKA (reference sequence). The CDR3 totals 13 residues. CDR3 DNA: TGCAGTGCCCGCGACAGGGGGCCCACTGAAGCTTTCTTT. Amino acid sequence: CSARDRGPTEAFF.

V and J are TRBV3-1 and TRBJ2-3; 9 bases are a match to TRBD2. Germline lookup yields CDR1 LGHDT and CDR2 YNNKEL (reference sequence). The CDR3 spans 16 residues. V was clipped by 4 bases and J by 2 bases; unmatched bases: 7. The CDR3: CASSRGRGGATDTQYF. As DNA, the CDR3 is TGTGCCAGCAGCCGAGGTCGCGGGGGGGCCACAGATACGCAGTATTTT.

The chain recombines TRBV6-2 or TRBV6-3 with TRBJ2-4, with TRBD1 matching 9 bases. Germline lookup yields CDR1 MNHEY and CDR2 SVGEGT. The CDR3 runs 16 residues. The J segment lost 3 bases and the V segment lost 6 bases, leaving 9 bases of the junction unmatched. The CDR3 reads CASSYLDRGFKNIQYF. In nucleotides, the CDR3 is TGTGCCAGCAGCTATCTGGACAGGGGTTTCAAAAACATTCAGTACTTC.

The chain couples TRBV3-1 to TRBJ2-3; D might be TRBD2 (6 bases). Germline CDR1 LGHDT, CDR2 YNNKEL (reference sequence). The length of the CDR3 is 15 residues. The V end lost 2 bases, the J end lost 3 bases, and 12 bases lay between the germline ends. Here the CDR3 reads CASSQQPGSTDTQYF. The CDR3 DNA reads TGTGCCAGCAGCCAACAACCCGGGAGTACAGATACGCAGTATTTT.

The V call is TRBV10-3, the J call TRBJ2-1; 10 bases align to TRBD2. This CDR3 has 16 amino acids. With V trimmed by 7 bases and J by 5 bases, 11 bases remained unmatched. The germline V gene has CDR1 ENHRY and CDR2 SYGVKD. CDR3 sequence reads: CAIKEREGLDHNEQFF. CDR3 nucleotide sequence: TGTGCCATCAAGGAGCGGGAGGGCCTGGACCACAATGAGCAGTTCTTC.

Many counts were recorded for this clonotype. This could be a read error, since a much larger clone is one nucleotide away. V is TRBV12-3 or TRBV12-4 and J is TRBJ2-2; D remains unclear. Trimming left V 2 bases short and J 7 bases short, with 2 bases between. The CDR3 is made up of 11 amino acids. CDR3 nucleotides: TGTGCCAGCAGTTTAATCGGGGAGCTGTTTTTT. It yields the protein CASSLIGELFF.

This clonotype was counted between two and nine times. This rearrangement joins TRBV9 to TRBJ1-2, with 9 bases fitting TRBD1. With 3 bases clipped from V and 7 bases from J, the junction kept 4 bases outside the gene matches. This CDR3 contains 13 residues. Germline V lookup: CDR1 SGDLS, CDR2 YYNGEE. In nucleotides, the CDR3 is TGTGCCAGCAGCGCTGGGGACAGGGCTGGCTACACCTTC. It specifies CASSAGDRAGYTF.

With regard to this clonotype: The junction differs from germline at one of its ends, possibly a read error. The chain recombines TRBV3-1 with TRBJ2-1; D uncertain. Germline V gene sequence: CDR1 LGHDT, CDR2 YNNKEL (reference sequence). The CDR3 contains 13 residues. CDR3 sequence (DNA): TGTGCCAGCTGCCAAGATCTGGCCATGCTGCAGTTCTTC. This encodes CASCQDLAMLQFF.

Remarks on this clonotype: The germline gene is not matched at one end of the junction; a read error may be the cause. The genes are TRBV5-4 and TRBJ2-3; 7 bases agree with TRBD2. CDR1 and CDR2 (germline): SGHNT, YYREEE (reference sequence). CDR3 length: 16 amino acids. The CDR3 DNA sequence: TGTGCCAGCAGCTTGGAAGGCGGGAGAACGACAGATACCCAGTATTTT. This gives the protein CASSLEGGRTTDTQYF. The whole variable domain, remainder taken from reference TRBV5-4 and TRBJ2-3, is ETGVTQSPTHLIKTRGQQVTLRCSSQSGHNTVSWYQQALGQGPQFIFQYYREEENGRGNFPPRFSGLQFPNYSSELNVNALELDDSALYLCASSLEGGRTTDTQYFGPGTRLTVL.

This clonotype showed up just a few times. The CDR3, as DNA: TGCGCCAGCAGCTGGACTAGCGGGAACTACAATGAGCAGTTCTTC. This translates into CASSWTSGNYNEQFF. The chain joins TRBV5-1 to TRBJ2-1; 12 nucleotides agree with TRBD2. The V and J ends lost 3 bases and 3 bases, in that order; junction bases with no gene match: 1. Germline V gene lookup returns CDR1 SGHRS and CDR2 YFSETQ. The CDR3 consists of 15 residues.

This clonotype was found a few times. The CDR3 protein is CSASGSFQETQYF. The DNA of the CDR3 is TGCAGTGCTAGTGGATCCTTCCAAGAGACCCAGTACTTC. This chain links TRBV20-1 with TRBJ2-5; D is unresolved. Germline values: CDR1 DFQATT, CDR2 SNEGSKA (reference sequence). The CDR3 is 13 residues long. V shed 3 bases and J shed 1 base, with 9 bases lying between them.

There are a few counts of this clonotype. V is TRBV11-1 and J is TRBJ1-1; 7 bases line up with TRBD1. The CDR3 runs 19 residues. The V segment lost 5 bases and the J segment 0 bases; nucleotides outside the gene matches: 18. Germline V gene lookup returns CDR1 SGHAT and CDR2 FQDESV (reference sequence). The CDR3 sequence: CASSPLLIEGQLMNTEAFF. DNA of the CDR3: TGTGCCAGCAGCCCCCTTTTGATAGAGGGACAGCTCATGAACACTGAAGCTTTCTTT.

This clonotype was counted a few times. The V and J genes are TRBV6-6 and TRBJ2-3, with a weak D call TRBD1 (5 bases). This CDR3 has 12 amino acids. Germline V lookup: CDR1 MNHNY, CDR2 SVGAGI (reference sequence). V was pared by 7 bases and J by 3 bases, with 8 bases between. The CDR3 spells CASTKGTDTQYF. The CDR3 DNA is TGTGCCAGCACCAAGGGGACAGATACGCAGTATTTT.

This clonotype was seen a single time. V usage is TRBV12-3 or TRBV12-4 and J usage is TRBJ2-5; D perhaps matches TRBD2 (5 bases). Trimming removed 3 bases at V and 4 bases at J, with 12 bases between. CDR3 length: 14 residues. The CDR3 reads CASSFGTRGETQYF. DNA for the CDR3: TGTGCCAGCAGTTTCGGCACCCGGGGAGAGACCCAGTACTTC.